Below are 21 T cell receptor beta chains sequenced from a single sample in a study of early T cells in non-severe SARS-CoV-2 infection listed by TCRdb under 2021. Library preparation was by 5' RACE. Instrument used: NextSeq 500. TCRdb reprocessed the public reads (quality trimming at Q25 with fastp, clone calling with MiXCR) and kept in-frame beta chains. Each CDR3 protein gets just one entry, which takes the most common genes and DNA from the rows behind it. This sample holds more than 80,000 distinct CDR3 sequences; 11% were observed only once. The top ten hold around 4.7% of the sample. Specimen: whole blood. The receptors come from an adult who was a healthcare worker with PCR-confirmed SARS-CoV-2 infection or an uninfected control (not recorded which).

This clonotype has a count of ten or more. The gene calls are TRBV12-3 or TRBV12-4 and TRBJ2-7, with 8 positions matching TRBD2. CDR3 size: 12 residues. Losses at the gene ends were 6 bases for V and 4 bases for J; bases not matched to a gene: 2. The CDR3 region is CASSGGGYEQYF. The CDR3 region has the DNA TGTGCCAGCAGCGGCGGGGGGTACGAGCAGTACTTC.

The gene calls are TRBV7-2 and TRBJ2-7, with 10 bases matching TRBD2. V dropped 6 bases and J dropped 9; count of bases not matched to a gene: 11. This CDR3 spans 14 amino acids. Germline CDR1 SGHTA, CDR2 FQGNSA. The CDR3 DNA reads as TGTGCCAGCAGATTTGCTAGCGGGGGCGAAAGGCAGTACTTC. It yields the protein CASRFASGGERQYF.

V is TRBV20-1 and J is TRBJ1-1, with D maybe TRBD1 (6 bases). V lost 1 base and J 1 base, leaving 13 bases between the germline ends. The germline CDR1 and CDR2 sequences are DFQATT and SNEGSKA (reference sequence). The CDR3 consists of 15 residues. The CDR3 loop reads CSARGGGSWNTEAFF. The CDR3 coding sequence is TGCAGTGCTAGAGGTGGGGGCAGTTGGAACACTGAAGCTTTCTTT.

This clonotype was counted many times. This sequence joins TRBV3-1 and TRBJ1-2; 7 bases fit TRBD1. CDR3 length: 13 residues. Germline V gene data show CDR1 as LGHDT and CDR2 as YNNKEL (reference sequence). Trimming removed 4 bases from V and 4 bases from J; junction bases left unmatched: 3. The chain's CDR3 is CASSPGQRYGYTF. Here the CDR3 DNA reads TGTGCCAGCAGCCCGGGACAGCGCTATGGCTACACCTTC.

The chain combines TRBV28 with TRBJ2-3; 11 nucleotides line up with TRBD2. Germline trimming cut 6 bases from V and 5 bases from J; bases unmatched to any gene: 10. The CDR3 has 16 residues. The V gene's germline CDR1 is MDHEN and CDR2 SYDVKM. DNA of the CDR3: TGTGCCAGCAGCTTCTCACTAGCGGGAGAGGAAGATACGCAGTATTTT. It encodes CASSFSLAGEEDTQYF. The full variable domain, in which reference TRBV28 and TRBJ2-3 provide the parts outside the CDR3, is DVKVTQSSRYLVKRTGEKVFLECVQDMDHENMFWYRQDPGLGLRLIYFSYDVKMKEKGDIPEGYSVSREKKERFSLILESASTNQTSMYLCASSFSLAGEEDTQYFGPGTRLTVL.

The chain uses TRBV6-1 and TRBJ1-1; 7 bases line up with TRBD1. Trimming at V came to 6 bases and at J to 0 bases, leaving 7 bases not matched to a gene. Germline CDR1 and CDR2: MNHNS and SASEGT. CDR3 length: 15 amino acids. CDR3 sequence: CASRTGFSMNTEAFF. In DNA, the CDR3 is TGTGCCAGCAGGACAGGGTTCTCCATGAACACTGAAGCTTTCTTT.

The genes are TRBV20-1 and TRBJ2-7; possibly TRBD1 or TRBD2 for D (6 bases each). The germline V gene encodes CDR1 DFQATT and CDR2 SNEGSKA (reference sequence). The CDR3 runs to 14 residues. Trimming left V 4 bases short and J 7 bases short, with 20 bases between. The CDR3 region has the DNA TGCAGTGCTAAGGGGGGAGGAACTTTTGGAGAGCAGTACTTC. Translated, it gives CSAKGGGTFGEQYF.

This clonotype was seen many times. V and J are TRBV6-1 and TRBJ1-2, with TRBD1 as a possible D gene (5 bases). The ends were cut back, 7 bases at V and 8 bases at J, with 23 bases in the middle. Germline values: CDR1 MNHNS, CDR2 SASEGT. This CDR3 is built from 15 residues. CDR3 residues: CASNPGVGVPGGYTF. Here the CDR3 DNA reads TGTGCCAGCAACCCCGGTGTCGGGGTCCCAGGGGGCTACACCTTC.

This clonotype was seen a handful of times. V is TRBV7-8 and J is TRBJ2-1; 7 bases match TRBD1. The J segment lost 6 bases and the V segment lost 1 base, leaving 0 bases of the junction unmatched. The CDR3 spans 13 residues. Germline V gene lookup returns CDR1 SGHVS and CDR2 FQNEAQ. In DNA form, the CDR3 reads TGTGCCAGCAGCTTAGACAGGGGCAATGAGCAGTTCTTC. Translating gives CASSLDRGNEQFF.

There are many counts of this clonotype. The rearrangement uses TRBV29-1 and TRBJ2-5, with D unresolved. The CDR3 has 10 residues. Germline V gene lookup returns CDR1 SQVTM and CDR2 ANQGSEA. Trimming took 7 bases from V and 5 from J, leaving 8 bases between them. CDR3 in DNA: TGCAGCGCCGGTTCTGAGACCCAGTACTTC. Translation gives CSAGSETQYF.

The gene calls are TRBV5-5 and TRBJ2-1, with D uncertain. The CDR3 has 12 residues. Germline values: CDR1 SGHKS, CDR2 YYEKEE (reference sequence). V was clipped by 1 base and J by 6 bases, with 5 bases between them. CDR3 in amino acids: CASSLTTNEQFF. The CDR3 region has the DNA TGTGCCAGCAGCTTGACGACCAATGAGCAGTTCTTC.

This clonotype was recorded at least ten times. The V gene is TRBV20-1, the J gene TRBJ2-2; TRBD1 matches at 9 bases. The germline gives CDR1 DFQATT, CDR2 SNEGSKA (reference sequence). This CDR3 is 15 amino acids long. V shed 6 bases, J shed 4 bases, and the junction held 9 bases outside the gene matches. This chain's CDR3 is CSATGQGRITGELFF. CDR3 coding DNA: TGCAGTGCCACAGGACAGGGGCGAATCACCGGGGAGCTGTTTTTT.

The chain joins TRBV27 to TRBJ1-5; 9 bases align to TRBD1. Germline-derived CDR1 and CDR2 are MNHEY and SMNVEV (reference sequence). The CDR3 has 15 amino acids. Germline trimming cut 5 bases from V and 0 bases from J; bases unmatched to any gene: 2. The CDR3 DNA reads TGTGCCAGCAGTCTGGACAGGGGTAGCAATCAGCCCCAGCATTTT. Its protein product is CASSLDRGSNQPQHF.

This clonotype has only a few counts. The V and J genes are TRBV4-1 and TRBJ2-3; perhaps D is TRBD1 or TRBD2 (5 bases each). CDR1 and CDR2 from the germline V gene are MGHRA and YSYEKL. The CDR3 loop spans 15 amino acids. V dropped 0 bases and J dropped 3 bases, with 10 bases sitting between them. The CDR3 DNA is TGCGCCAGCAGCCAAGATGGGGGTGGGACAGATACGCAGTATTTT. Translation gives CASSQDGGGTDTQYF.

This clonotype was observed at least ten times. The J gene is TRBJ2-1, the V gene TRBV29-1, with unresolved D. V lost 0 bases, J lost 7 bases, and 10 bases lay in between. The CDR3 runs 13 residues. CDR1 SQVTM and CDR2 ANQGSEA come from the germline V gene. The CDR3 sequence: CSVEDRNFNEQFF. The DNA of the CDR3 is TGCAGCGTTGAAGATAGGAACTTTAATGAGCAGTTCTTC.

This clonotype was counted between two and nine times. The genes are TRBV27 and TRBJ2-4; maybe TRBD1 (8 bases). The CDR3 sequence is 17 residues long. Deletions cut 4 bases from V and 3 bases from J, with 19 bases between. Germline V lookup: CDR1 MNHEY, CDR2 SMNVEV (reference sequence). This CDR3 reads CASSSHRGGIGKNIQYF. The CDR3, as DNA: TGTGCCAGCAGTTCCCACAGGGGGGGGATTGGCAAAAACATTCAGTACTTC.

The V call is TRBV6-5, the J call TRBJ2-1; 11 bases match TRBD2. The CDR3 loop spans 16 amino acids. Germline V CDR1 and CDR2: MNHEY, SVGAGI. The V gene end was trimmed by 6 bases and the J gene end by 4 bases; junction bases not matched to a gene: 8. The CDR3 coding sequence is TGTGCCAGCAGCACCCTAGCGGGAGGAGGGTACAATGAGCAGTTCTTC. It codes for CASSTLAGGGYNEQFF.

This clonotype was counted at least ten times. At one of its ends the junction is not consistent with the germline gene, which may arise from a read error. V gene TRBV7-2 combines with J gene TRBJ2-7, with 10 bases aligning to TRBD2. The CDR3 covers 14 residues. From germline, CDR1 is SGHTA and CDR2 FQGNSA. CDR3 sequence: CASRLAGGSYEQYF. As DNA, the CDR3 is TGTGCCAGCAGGTTAGCGGGGGGCTCCTACGAGCAGTACTTC.

This clonotype was seen more than once but under ten times. V gene TRBV11-2 combines with J gene TRBJ2-5; 7 nucleotides match TRBD2. Germline V gives CDR1 SGHAT, CDR2 FQNNGV. The CDR3 extends over 16 amino acids. V was pared by 5 bases and J by 1 base, with 10 bases of the junction left unmatched. The CDR3 bases are TGTGCCAGCAGCCCACGTCCAGCGGGGATCCAAGAGACCCAGTACTTC. Protein product: CASSPRPAGIQETQYF. Supplemented by reference TRBV11-2 and TRBJ2-5, the full variable domain reads EAGVAQSPRYKIIEKRQSVAFWCNPISGHATLYWYQQILGQGPKLLIQFQNNGVVDDSQLPKDRFSAERLKGVDSTLKIQPAKLEDSAVYLCASSPRPAGIQETQYFGPGTRLLVL.

This clonotype was recorded at least ten times. This sequence joins TRBV6-5 and TRBJ1-1, with TRBD1 as a possible D gene (5 bases). CDR1 is MNHEY and CDR2 is SVGAGI in the germline V gene. The CDR3 is 13 residues long. Deletions cut 2 bases from V and 1 base from J, with 5 bases between. CDR3 in amino acids: CASSYTGNTEAFF. CDR3 DNA sequence: TGTGCCAGCAGTTACACAGGGAACACTGAAGCTTTCTTT.

This clonotype was picked up many times. The chain couples TRBV28 to TRBJ1-5, with 9 bases aligning to TRBD1. With 7 bases clipped from V and 5 bases from J, the junction kept 6 bases outside the gene matches. From germline, CDR1 is MDHEN and CDR2 SYDVKM. The CDR3 length is 14 residues. The chain's CDR3 is CASTPGQGHQPQHF. CDR3 DNA: TGTGCCAGCACCCCGGGACAGGGTCATCAGCCCCAGCATTTT.